This T cell receptor (beta chain) was documented in a study of cytomegalovirus exposure and HLA in healthy donors. Study-wide context: Of all 400 or so donors who were genotyped, roughly 81% belonged to the Caucasian-associated ancestry cluster.

This CDR3 is 15 amino acids long. The germline V and J ends were trimmed by 2 bases and 1 base, with 8 bases remaining between them. Germline CDR1 KGHSH, CDR2 LQKENI. The PCR used 60 Vbeta and 13 Jbeta primers. Assay used: immunoSEQ multiplex PCR; TCRdb lists only in-frame clones, some missing. The sample comprises 150,000 to 200,000 clones, about 64% of which are singletons, and over 1.2% rests with the top ten. Concerning this clone itself: Its antigen remains unknown. This same CDR3 is encoded by further DNA sequences in the sample.

Overall study results and limits: When presence/absence was analysed, sequencing depth was taken to be roughly uniform across donors. The authors later found most CMV-associated TCR beta chains appeared HLA-restricted. Accurate prediction of most subjects' HLA-A and HLA-B alleles from TCR beta sequences was reported.

The chain uses TRBV18 and TRBJ2-2, with TRBD1 as a possible D gene (5 bases). The material sequenced was PBMCs. The receptor was derived from a man aged 50-59 years in good health and CMV-seronegative. The CDR3 region has the DNA TGTGCCAGCTCACCAGGCAGGGAGAACACCGGGGAGCTGTTTTTT. Translating it yields CASSPGRENTGELFF.